The T cell receptor (beta chain) under discussion was sequenced for a study of spatial heterogeneity in lung cancer. Background on the study: More than eight raw reads, on average, carried each unique TCR and UMI combination.

This clonotype was found many times. Its specificity is unknown. Each molecule of TCR cDNA was tagged with one unique molecular identifier. TCRdb fed the 5' RACE reads into MiXCR, producing one record per CDR3 protein. The data show more than 8,000 distinct CDR3 sequences, over 9.5% seen once. Study results and caveats: Tumor mutation counts were tracked by expanded intratumoral alpha and beta TCR counts.

Time point given: sample taken at primary tumor resection. CDR1 and CDR2 (germline): SQVTM, ANQGSEA. The V end lost 3 bases, the J end lost 9 bases, and 12 bases lay between the germline ends. The CDR3 covers 12 residues. The origin of this receptor is a female donor with early-stage non-small cell lung cancer. The chain uses TRBV29-1 and TRBJ2-1, with D possibly being TRBD1 or TRBD2 (6 bases each). Source: lung tumor tissue, taken at surgery. The CDR3 protein is CSVDRGRSEQFF. In nucleotides, the CDR3 is TGCAGCGTTGATCGGGGGCGTAGTGAGCAGTTCTTC.